Given below is one T cell receptor beta chain in context. The entry originates in a study of blood T cell repertoires in COVID-19. The V and J ends lost 5 bases and 3 bases respectively, with 9 bases between them. Germline V gene sequence: CDR1 SGHRS, CDR2 YFSETQ. CDR3 length: 12 amino acids. Sequenced by immunoSEQ multiplex PCR; TCRdb stores in-frame clones only, minus some. The sample consists of about 220,000 clones, 65% to 85% of them appearing once. The V and J genes are TRBV5-1 and TRBJ2-7, with a weak D call TRBD1 (5 bases). The TCR originated in a woman aged 45-59 years with acute or convalescent COVID-19. The sequenced sample was peripheral blood. Written as DNA, the CDR3 is TGCGCCAGCAGGACAGATCACTACGAGCAGTACTTC. Translated: CASRTDHYEQYF.